This TCR beta chain was sequenced for a study of beta chain features in type 1 diabetes. Study observations and caveats: Compared to healthy donors, patients appeared to have naive, central memory and Treg TCRB repertoires that were more alike. Researchers report that Type 1 diabetes patients had moderately but significantly shorter TCRB CDR3s across all four CD4+ subsets.

The germline gives CDR1 MDHEN, CDR2 SYDVKM. The germline V and J ends were trimmed by 6 bases and 1 base, with 15 bases remaining between them. The CDR3 sequence is 15 residues long. About this clone: As yet, its antigen is unknown.

TCRB transcripts that were expressed got sequenced, as all of the isolated RNA had been reverse transcribed. TCRdb's copy holds only in-frame clones and misses some; the assay was immunoSEQ multiplex PCR. This table has some 160,000 clones, 9% to 10% appearing once. Sorting gave populations that all exceeded 95% purity. This receptor was obtained from a woman aged 18 to 35 in good health. The J gene is TRBJ2-5, the V gene TRBV28; D perhaps matches TRBD1 (6 bases). The source material was central memory CD4+ T cells from blood. CDR3 coding DNA: TGTGCCAGCAGCGCTTATGGGACACTCCAAGAGACCCAGTACTTC. It specifies CASSAYGTLQETQYF.